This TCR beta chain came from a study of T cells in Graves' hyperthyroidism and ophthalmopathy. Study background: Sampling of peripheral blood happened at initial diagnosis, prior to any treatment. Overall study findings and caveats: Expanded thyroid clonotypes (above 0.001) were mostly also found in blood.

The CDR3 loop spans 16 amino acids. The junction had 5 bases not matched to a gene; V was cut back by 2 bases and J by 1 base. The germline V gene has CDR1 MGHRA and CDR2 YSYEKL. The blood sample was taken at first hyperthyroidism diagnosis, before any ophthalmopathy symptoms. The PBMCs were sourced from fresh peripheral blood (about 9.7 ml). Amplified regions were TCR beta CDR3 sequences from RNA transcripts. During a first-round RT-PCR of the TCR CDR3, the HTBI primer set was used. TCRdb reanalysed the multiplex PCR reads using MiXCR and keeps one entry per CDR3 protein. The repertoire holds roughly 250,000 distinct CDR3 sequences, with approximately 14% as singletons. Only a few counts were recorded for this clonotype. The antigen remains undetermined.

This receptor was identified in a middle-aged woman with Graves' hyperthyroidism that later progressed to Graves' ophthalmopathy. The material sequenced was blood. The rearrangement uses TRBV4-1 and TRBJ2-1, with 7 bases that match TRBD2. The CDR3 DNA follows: TGCGCCAGCAGCCAATTAGCGGGCGTGTCCTACAATGAGCAGTTCTTC. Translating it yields CASSQLAGVSYNEQFF.